This TCR beta chain was identified in a study of blood T cell repertoires in COVID-19. Turning to the study itself: T cells, B-cell-depleted T cells, or PBMCs provided the cDNA or gDNA that served as material.

Authors' processing steps: The assay estimated nucleated cells by amplifying reference gene primers. Some clones are missing from TCRdb's copy, which holds only in-frame ones; the method was immunoSEQ multiplex PCR. D and trimming were read from the DNA, whereas the V and J calls and clone size are those reported in that table. This table holds some 110,000 clones, around 77% found once. The germline V and J ends were trimmed by 2 bases and 6 bases, with 14 bases remaining between them. This CDR3 is built from 14 residues. Germline V gene sequence: CDR1 LGHNA, CDR2 YSLEER. The sample consisted of peripheral blood. The sequence was collected from a man in his fifties or sixties with active or convalescent COVID-19. The chain employs TRBV4-3 and TRBJ2-7; a weak D match, TRBD2 (5 bases). The CDR3 sequence is CASSQFLAGVEQYF. The CDR3 DNA follows: TGCGCCAGCAGCCAATTCCTAGCTGGAGTCGAGCAGTACTTC.